The 2 T cell receptor beta chains below were found in one sample sequenced in a study of early T cells in non-severe SARS-CoV-2 infection (dated by TCRdb to 2020 to 2022). Receptor amplification or capture employed 5' RACE. Sequencing was carried out with a NextSeq 500. The raw public reads went through TCRdb reprocessing: fastp at Q25, MiXCR clone calling, in-frame beta chains kept. Records with the same CDR3 protein are collapsed into one entry carrying the most frequent genes and DNA. The table for this sample lists approximately 49,000 distinct CDR3 sequences; over 9.5% of them were counted only once. The ten largest clones represent less than 9.5% of the sample. The sequencing sample was made of whole blood. These receptors were taken from an adult who was a healthcare worker with PCR-confirmed SARS-CoV-2 infection or an uninfected control (not recorded which).

At least ten counts were recorded for this clonotype. The rearrangement uses TRBV20-1 and TRBJ1-2; D unclear. V was pared by 5 bases and J by 0 bases, with 7 bases between. The germline gives CDR1 DFQATT, CDR2 SNEGSKA (reference sequence). This CDR3 comprises 12 residues. The CDR3 spells CSASHPNYGYTF. CDR3 nucleotides: TGCAGTGCTTCCCATCCTAACTATGGCTACACCTTC.

This clonotype appeared many times. CDR3 loop: CASSSSYGYTF. The DNA of the CDR3 is TGTGCCAGCTCTTCGAGCTATGGCTACACCTTC. The rearrangement links TRBV5-6 to TRBJ1-2; D ambiguous. Looked up from germline, CDR1 is SGHDT and CDR2 is YYEEEE. V was shortened by 7 bases and J by 4 bases, with 8 bases between the two germline ends. The CDR3 is 11 amino acids.